Below, 11 T cell receptor beta chains from the same sample are listed, as sequenced in a study of regulatory T cells in long-lasting Graves disease. Sample time point: persistent/refractory GD, antithyroid drugs over 5 years with positive TRAb. Scientists built the TCR library using RNA that was extracted from PBMCs. Arm-PCR of CDR3 regions with iRepertoire HTBI primers generated TCR beta libraries. In TCRdb, the multiplex PCR reads were re-called with MiXCR into one record per CDR3 protein. The sample lists 300,000 or so distinct CDR3 sequences, 15% to 20% seen once, with 29% in the top ten. This specimen consisted of peripheral blood mononuclear cells (PBMCs), obtained when the disease was refractory, from a patient treated with antithyroid drugs. These receptors came from a female donor with Graves disease.

This clonotype was found many times. V gene TRBV20-1 combines with J gene TRBJ1-2, with D perhaps matching TRBD1 (5 bases). CDR3 size: 12 residues. Germline CDR1 DFQATT, CDR2 SNEGSKA (reference sequence). Between the trimmed V and J ends, which lost 6 bases and 3 bases, there was a span of 11 bases. The CDR3, as DNA: TGCAGTGCCGCCAGGGTTTACTATGGCTACACCTTC. Amino acids: CSAARVYYGYTF.

This chain links TRBV4-3 with TRBJ1-4; D gene ambiguous. Trimming cost V 3 bases and J 0 bases, with 8 bases left between them. This CDR3 contains 15 residues. The germline gives CDR1 LGHNA, CDR2 YSLEER. Here the CDR3 DNA reads TGCGCCAGCAGCCACCTCGGGACAACTAATGAAAAACTGTTTTTT. Translation gives CASSHLGTTNEKLFF.

This clonotype has ten or more counts. The rearrangement links TRBV11-2 to TRBJ2-5; 9 nucleotides agree with TRBD1. The CDR3 contains 14 residues. The J segment lost 7 bases and the V segment lost 3 bases, leaving 6 bases of the junction unmatched. The germline V gene has CDR1 SGHAT and CDR2 FQNNGV. CDR3 bases: TGTGCCAGCAGCTTGACTGACAGGGGGGGGACCCAGTACTTC. Encoded protein: CASSLTDRGGTQYF.

V gene TRBV7-9 combines with J gene TRBJ2-1, with 10 bases that match TRBD1. CDR3 length equals 15 residues. V dropped 2 bases and J dropped 8; count of bases not matched to a gene: 6. Germline values: CDR1 SEHNR, CDR2 FQNEAQ (reference sequence). The CDR3 protein is CASSLIEGTGDEQFF. DNA of the CDR3: TGTGCCAGCAGCTTAATCGAGGGGACAGGGGATGAGCAGTTCTTC. Supplemented by reference TRBV7-9 and TRBJ2-1, the full variable domain reads DTGVSQNPRHKITKRGQNVTFRCDPISEHNRLYWYRQTLGQGPEFLTYFQNEAQLEKSRLLSDRFSAERPKGSFSTLEIQRTEQGDSAMYLCASSLIEGTGDEQFFGPGTRLTVL.

This clonotype was recorded at least ten times. The CDR3 DNA reads TGTGCCAGCAGTTTACCCGGGACCGATAATCAGCCCCAGCATTTT. This sequence encodes CASSLPGTDNQPQHF. The rearrangement links TRBV28 to TRBJ1-5, with D maybe TRBD1 (5 bases). CDR1 and CDR2 from the germline V gene are MDHEN and SYDVKM. The CDR3 is made up of 15 amino acids. Trimming pared 2 bases from V and 4 bases from J, leaving 12 bases between.

This clonotype was observed many times. The V call is TRBV3-1, the J call TRBJ1-2; D gene ambiguous. V was shortened by 4 bases and J by 2 bases, with 14 bases between the two germline ends. Germline V gene lookup returns CDR1 LGHDT and CDR2 YNNKEL (reference sequence). CDR3 length: 15 amino acids. The CDR3 DNA sequence: TGTGCCAGCAGCCTTCACGGGGTATCCAACTATGGCTACACCTTC. This sequence encodes CASSLHGVSNYGYTF. The full variable domain, completed using reference TRBV3-1 and TRBJ1-2, is DTAVSQTPKYLVTQMGNDKSIKCEQNLGHDTMYWYKQDSKKFLKIMFSYNNKELIINETVPNRFSPKSPDKAHLNLHINSLELGDSAVYFCASSLHGVSNYGYTFGSGTRLTVV.

The rearrangement links TRBV4-1 to TRBJ1-1; TRBD1 agrees at 7 bases. Losses at the gene ends were 2 bases for V and 4 bases for J; bases not matched to a gene: 4. CDR3 length: 14 amino acids. Germline CDR1 and CDR2: MGHRA and YSYEKL. CDR3 in amino acids: CASSQITGATEAFF. The CDR3 region has the DNA TGCGCCAGCAGCCAAATTACAGGGGCCACTGAAGCTTTCTTT.

On this clonotype: Possible read error: a much larger clone is one base away. This sequence joins TRBV6-2 or TRBV6-3 and TRBJ2-5, with unresolved D. V was clipped by 10 bases and J by 1 base, with 13 bases between them. The CDR3 loop spans 13 amino acids. In germline, CDR1 is MNHEY, CDR2 SVGEGT. The CDR3 protein is CATAEWVQETQYF. The CDR3 DNA reads TGTGCCACCGCTGAATGGGTCCAAGAGACCCAGTACTTC.

This clonotype occurred a few times. V usage is TRBV7-9 and J usage is TRBJ1-4, with D perhaps TRBD1 (5 bases). Germline values: CDR1 SEHNR, CDR2 FQNEAQ (reference sequence). The CDR3 is made up of 15 amino acids. V shed 1 base and J shed 5 bases, with 11 bases lying between them. In DNA, the CDR3 is TGTGCCAGCAGCTTAGACGGGACGTTAAATGAAAAACTGTTTTTT. This encodes CASSLDGTLNEKLFF. The variable domain in full, with the rest retrieved from reference TRBV7-9 and TRBJ1-4, is DTGVSQNPRHKITKRGQNVTFRCDPISEHNRLYWYRQTLGQGPEFLTYFQNEAQLEKSRLLSDRFSAERPKGSFSTLEIQRTEQGDSAMYLCASSLDGTLNEKLFFGSGTQLSVL.

This clonotype was seen many times. This chain joins TRBV12-3 or TRBV12-4 and TRBJ1-6; D is unresolved. There are 16 residues in the CDR3. V was cut by 2 bases and J by 10 bases, with 18 bases left in between. Written as DNA, the CDR3 is TGTGCCAGCAGTTTAAGGAGCGCGGGGATCGAATCACCCCTCCACTTT. This codes for CASSLRSAGIESPLHF.

This clonotype was counted between two and nine times. A read error may explain this, as a much larger clone is one base away. V usage is TRBV2 and J usage is TRBJ2-7, with 7 nucleotides matching TRBD1. The CDR3 length is 14 residues. CDR1 and CDR2 from the germline V gene are SNHLY and FYNNEI. CDR3 bases: TGTGCCAGCGGAGTCGACAGGGAGTCCTACAAGCAGTACTTC. This sequence encodes CASGVDRESYKQYF.